The 4 T cell receptor beta chains in this list originate from one sample, sequenced in a study of shared clonotypes between healthy human individuals. Sequenced by immunoSEQ multiplex PCR; TCRdb stores in-frame clones only, minus some. The repertoire includes over 750,000 clones, about 96% of them detected once, and about 0.21% sits in the top ten. Naive CD8 cells were CD45RO-negative, positively selected for CCR7, excluding terminally differentiated effector memory CD45RA+ cells. Sequenced: naive CD8+ T cells sorted from blood. The receptors come from a man aged 25-40 years in good health.

The chain joins TRBV28 to TRBJ2-7, with TRBD1 identical over 10 bases. Germline CDR1 reads MDHEN; CDR2 reads SYDVKM. Losses at the gene ends were 6 bases for V and 2 bases for J; bases not matched to a gene: 13. The length of the CDR3 is 17 residues. CDR3 in amino acids: CASRAGQGFRETYEQYF. In nucleotides, the CDR3 is TGTGCCAGCAGGGCGGGACAGGGGTTCAGGGAGACCTACGAGCAGTACTTC.

The rearrangement uses TRBV6-4 and TRBJ1-2, with a weak D call TRBD1 (6 bases). Germline V gives CDR1 MRHNA, CDR2 SNTAGT. Trimming cost V 9 bases and J 14 bases, with 13 bases left between them. This CDR3 has 9 amino acids. This CDR3 is CARQGFLTF. DNA for the CDR3: TGTGCCAGACAGGGTTTTCTTACCTTC.

The gene calls are TRBV4-3 and TRBJ2-1; TRBD2 aligns across 7 bases. The length of the CDR3 is 14 residues. With V trimmed by 3 bases and J by 9 bases, 8 bases remained unmatched. Germline CDR1 and CDR2: LGHNA and YSLEER. This CDR3 is CASSQAGLVSEQFF. In nucleotides, the CDR3 is TGCGCCAGCAGCCAGGCCGGACTAGTATCTGAGCAGTTCTTC.

This clone was counted a single time. The same CDR3 is also encoded by other DNA sequences in this sample. The CDR3 loop is CASSYSGTGDEQYF. As DNA, the CDR3 is TGTGCCAGCAGTTATTCCGGCACAGGGGACGAGCAGTACTTC. The chain employs TRBV6-5 and TRBJ2-7, with 7 bases lining up with TRBD1. The V segment lost 3 bases and the J segment 5 bases; nucleotides outside the gene matches: 7. The CDR3 length is 14 residues. Germline V gives CDR1 MNHEY, CDR2 SVGAGI.